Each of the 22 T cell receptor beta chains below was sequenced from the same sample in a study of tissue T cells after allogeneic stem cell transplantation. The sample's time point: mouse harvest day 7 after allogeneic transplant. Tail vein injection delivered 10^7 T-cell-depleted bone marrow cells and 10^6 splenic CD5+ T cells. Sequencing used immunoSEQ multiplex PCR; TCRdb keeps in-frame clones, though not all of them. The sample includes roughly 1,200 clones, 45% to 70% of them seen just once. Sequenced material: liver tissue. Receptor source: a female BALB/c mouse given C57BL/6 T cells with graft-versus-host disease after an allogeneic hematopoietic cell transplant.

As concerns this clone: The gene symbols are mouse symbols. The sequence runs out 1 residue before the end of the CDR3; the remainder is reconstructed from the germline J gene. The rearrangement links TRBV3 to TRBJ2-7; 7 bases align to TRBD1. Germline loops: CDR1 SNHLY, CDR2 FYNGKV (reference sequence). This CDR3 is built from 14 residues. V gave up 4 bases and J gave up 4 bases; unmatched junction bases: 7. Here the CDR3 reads CASSSRDRKYEQYF. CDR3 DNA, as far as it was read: TGTGCCAGCAGCTCCCGGGACAGAAAATATGAACAGTAC. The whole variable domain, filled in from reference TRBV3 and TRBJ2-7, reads GPKVLQIPSHQIIDMGQMVTLNCDPVSNHLYFYWYKQILGQQMEFLVNFYNGKVMEKSKLFKDQFSVERPDGSYFTLKIQPTALEDSAVYFCASSSRDRKYEQYFGPGTRLTVL.

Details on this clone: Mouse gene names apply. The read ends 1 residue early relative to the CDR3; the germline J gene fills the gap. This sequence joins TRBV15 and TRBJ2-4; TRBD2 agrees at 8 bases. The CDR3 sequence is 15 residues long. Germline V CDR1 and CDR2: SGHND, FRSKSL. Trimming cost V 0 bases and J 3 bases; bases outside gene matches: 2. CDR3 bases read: TGTGCCAGCAGTTTAGCTGGGGGGGGACAAAACACCTTGTAC. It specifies CASSLAGGGQNTLY. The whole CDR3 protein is CASSLAGGGQNTLYF.

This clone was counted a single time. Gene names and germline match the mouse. The sequenced part of the CDR3 DNA is TGCTCCAGCAGTCGCCAGGGTAGTGCAGAAACGCTGTAT. It yields the protein CSSSRQGSAETLY. The whole CDR3 protein reads CSSSRQGSAETLYF. This sequence joins TRBV23 and TRBJ2-3; no check of the table's D call, TRBD1, against the DNA was made. The observed sequence ends 1 residue before the CDR3 terminus, with the missing tail filled in from the germline J gene. This CDR3 has 14 residues. In germline, CDR1 is KGHTA, CDR2 FQNQQP. Using reference TRBV23 and TRBJ2-3 for the parts outside the CDR3, the full variable domain is DAAVTQKPRYLIKMKGQEAEMKCIPEKGHTAVFWYQQKQSKELKFLIYFQNQQPLDQIDMVKERFSAVCPSSSLCSLGIRTCEAEDSALYLCSSSRQGSAETLYFGSGTRLTVL.

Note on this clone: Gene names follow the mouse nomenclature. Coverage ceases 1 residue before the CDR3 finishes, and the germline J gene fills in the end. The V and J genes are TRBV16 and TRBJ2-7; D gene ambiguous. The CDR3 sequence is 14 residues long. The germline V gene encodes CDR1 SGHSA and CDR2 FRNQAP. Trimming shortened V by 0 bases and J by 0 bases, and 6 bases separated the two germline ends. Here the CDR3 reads CASSLDTDSYEQYF. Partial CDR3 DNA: TGTGCAAGCAGCTTAGATACTGACTCCTATGAACAGTAC.

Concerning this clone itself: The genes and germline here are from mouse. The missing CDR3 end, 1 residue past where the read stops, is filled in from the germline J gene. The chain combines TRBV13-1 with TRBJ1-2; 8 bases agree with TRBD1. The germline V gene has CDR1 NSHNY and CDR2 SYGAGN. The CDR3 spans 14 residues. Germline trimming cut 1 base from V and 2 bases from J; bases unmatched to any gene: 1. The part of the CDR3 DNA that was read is TGTGCCAGCAGTGATTGGACAGGGAACTCCGACTACACC. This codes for CASSDWTGNSDYT. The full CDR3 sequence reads CASSDWTGNSDYTF.

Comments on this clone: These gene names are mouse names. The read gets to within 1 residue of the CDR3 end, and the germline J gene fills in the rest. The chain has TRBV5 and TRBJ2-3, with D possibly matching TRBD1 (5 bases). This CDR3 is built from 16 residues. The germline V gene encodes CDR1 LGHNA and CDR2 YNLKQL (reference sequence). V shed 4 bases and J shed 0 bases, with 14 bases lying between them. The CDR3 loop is CASSPRQKPSAETLYF. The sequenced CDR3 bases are TGTGCCAGCAGCCCTCGACAGAAACCTAGTGCAGAAACGCTGTAT.

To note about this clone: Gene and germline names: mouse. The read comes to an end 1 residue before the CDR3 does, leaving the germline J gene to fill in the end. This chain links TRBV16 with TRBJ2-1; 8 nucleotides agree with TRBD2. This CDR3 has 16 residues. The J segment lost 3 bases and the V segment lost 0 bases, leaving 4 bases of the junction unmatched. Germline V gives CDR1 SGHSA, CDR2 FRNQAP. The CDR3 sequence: CASSLDGLGIYAEQFF. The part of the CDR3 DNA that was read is TGTGCAAGCAGCTTAGACGGACTGGGCATCTATGCTGAGCAGTTC.

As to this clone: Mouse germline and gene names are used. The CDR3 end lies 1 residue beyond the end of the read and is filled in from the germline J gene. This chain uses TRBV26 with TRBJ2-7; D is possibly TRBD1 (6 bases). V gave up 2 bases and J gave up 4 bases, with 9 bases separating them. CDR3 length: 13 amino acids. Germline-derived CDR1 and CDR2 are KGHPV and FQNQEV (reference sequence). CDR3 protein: CASSLRGSYEQYF. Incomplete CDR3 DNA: TGTGCCAGCAGTCTGAGGGGGAGTTATGAACAGTAC.

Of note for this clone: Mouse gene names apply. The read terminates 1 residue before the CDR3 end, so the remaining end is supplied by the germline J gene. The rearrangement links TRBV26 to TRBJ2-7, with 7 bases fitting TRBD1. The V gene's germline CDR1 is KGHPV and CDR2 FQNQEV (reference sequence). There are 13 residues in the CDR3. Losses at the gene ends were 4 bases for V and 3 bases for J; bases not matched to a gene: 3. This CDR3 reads CASSPGQFYEQYF. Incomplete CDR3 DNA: TGTGCCAGCAGTCCGGGACAGTTCTATGAACAGTAC.

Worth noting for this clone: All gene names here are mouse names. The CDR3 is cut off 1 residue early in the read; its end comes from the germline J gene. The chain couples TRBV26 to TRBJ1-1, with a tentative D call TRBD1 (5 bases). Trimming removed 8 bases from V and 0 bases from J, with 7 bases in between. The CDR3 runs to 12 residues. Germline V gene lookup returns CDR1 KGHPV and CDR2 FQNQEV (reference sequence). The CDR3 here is CASGQANTEVFF. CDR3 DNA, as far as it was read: TGTGCCAGCGGACAAGCAAACACAGAAGTCTTC.

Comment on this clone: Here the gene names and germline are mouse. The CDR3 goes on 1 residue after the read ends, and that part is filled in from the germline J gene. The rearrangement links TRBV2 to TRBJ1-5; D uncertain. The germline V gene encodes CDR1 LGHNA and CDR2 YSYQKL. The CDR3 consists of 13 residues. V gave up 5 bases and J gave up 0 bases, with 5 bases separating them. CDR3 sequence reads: CASSKYNNQAPLF. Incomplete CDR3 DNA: TGTGCCAGCAGCAAGTATAACAACCAGGCTCCGCTT.

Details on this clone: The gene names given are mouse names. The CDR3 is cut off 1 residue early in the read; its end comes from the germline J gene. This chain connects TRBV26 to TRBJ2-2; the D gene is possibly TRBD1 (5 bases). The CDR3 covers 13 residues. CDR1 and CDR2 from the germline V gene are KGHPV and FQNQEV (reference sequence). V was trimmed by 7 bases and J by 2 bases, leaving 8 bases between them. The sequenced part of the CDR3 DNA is TGTGCCAGCACCCCAGGGAACACCGGGCAGCTCTAC. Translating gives CASTPGNTGQLY. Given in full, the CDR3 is CASTPGNTGQLYF. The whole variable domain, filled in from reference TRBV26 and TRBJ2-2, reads NSKVIQTPRYLVKGQGQKAKMRCIPEKGHPVVFWYQQNKNNEFKFLINFQNQEVLQQIDMTEKRFSAECPSNSPCSLEIQSSEAGDSALYLCASTPGNTGQLYFGEGSKLTVL.

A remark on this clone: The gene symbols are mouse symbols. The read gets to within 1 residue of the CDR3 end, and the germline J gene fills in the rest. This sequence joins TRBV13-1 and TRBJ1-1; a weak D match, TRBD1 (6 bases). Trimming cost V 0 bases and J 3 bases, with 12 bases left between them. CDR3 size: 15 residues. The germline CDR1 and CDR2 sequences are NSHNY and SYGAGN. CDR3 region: CASSDGGGPDTEVFF. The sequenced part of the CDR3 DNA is TGTGCCAGCAGTGATGGGGGGGGGCCGGACACAGAAGTCTTC.

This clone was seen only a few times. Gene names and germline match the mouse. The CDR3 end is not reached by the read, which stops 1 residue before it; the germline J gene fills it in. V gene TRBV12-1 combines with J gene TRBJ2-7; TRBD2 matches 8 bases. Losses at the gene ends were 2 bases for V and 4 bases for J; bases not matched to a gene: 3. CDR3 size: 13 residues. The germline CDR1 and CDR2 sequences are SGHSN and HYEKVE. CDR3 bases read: TGTGCCAGCTCTCGGGGGGGGCGGTATGAACAGTAC. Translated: CASSRGGRYEQY. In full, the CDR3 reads CASSRGGRYEQYF.

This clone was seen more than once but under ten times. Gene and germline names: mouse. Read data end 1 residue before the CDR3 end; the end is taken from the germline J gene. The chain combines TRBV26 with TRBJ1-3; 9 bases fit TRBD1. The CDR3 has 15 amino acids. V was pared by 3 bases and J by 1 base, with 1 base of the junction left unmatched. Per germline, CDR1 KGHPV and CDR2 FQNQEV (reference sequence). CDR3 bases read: TGTGCCAGCAGTCTCGGACAGGGGTCTGGAAATACGCTCTAT. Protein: CASSLGQGSGNTLY. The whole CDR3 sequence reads CASSLGQGSGNTLYF.

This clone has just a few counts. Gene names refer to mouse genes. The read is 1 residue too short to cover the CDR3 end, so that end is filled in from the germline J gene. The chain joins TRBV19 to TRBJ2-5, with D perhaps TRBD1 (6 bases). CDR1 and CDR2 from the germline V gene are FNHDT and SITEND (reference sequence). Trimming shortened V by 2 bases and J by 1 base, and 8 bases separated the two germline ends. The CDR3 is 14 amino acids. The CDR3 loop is CASSMRGYQDTQYF. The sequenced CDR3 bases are TGTGCCAGCAGTATGAGGGGGTACCAAGACACCCAGTAC. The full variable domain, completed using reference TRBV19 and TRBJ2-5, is GGIITQTPKFLIGQEGQKLTLKCQQNFNHDTMYWYRQDSGKGLRLIYYSITENDLQKGDLSEGYDASREKKSSFSLTVTSAQKNEMAVFLCASSMRGYQDTQYFGPGTRLLVL.

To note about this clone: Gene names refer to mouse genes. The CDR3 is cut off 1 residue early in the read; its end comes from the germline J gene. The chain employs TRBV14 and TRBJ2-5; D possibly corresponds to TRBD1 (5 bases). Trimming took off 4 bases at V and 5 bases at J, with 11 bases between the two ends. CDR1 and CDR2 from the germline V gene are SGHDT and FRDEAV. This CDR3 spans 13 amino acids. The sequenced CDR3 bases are TGTGCCAGCAGTCTCCAGGGAGGAGACACCCAGTAC. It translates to CASSLQGGDTQY. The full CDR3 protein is CASSLQGGDTQYF.

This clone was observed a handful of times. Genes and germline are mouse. CDR3 region: CASSLSTNTGQLYF. Incomplete CDR3 DNA: TGTGCCAGCAGTCTGTCAACAAACACCGGGCAGCTCTAC. The chain combines TRBV26 with TRBJ2-2; D ambiguous. The CDR3 end lies 1 residue beyond the end of the read and is filled in from the germline J gene. This CDR3 has 14 residues. V lost 0 bases and J lost 0, with 2 bases in between. Per germline, CDR1 KGHPV and CDR2 FQNQEV (reference sequence). The full variable domain, completed using reference TRBV26 and TRBJ2-2, is NSKVIQTPRYLVKGQGQKAKMRCIPEKGHPVVFWYQQNKNNEFKFLINFQNQEVLQQIDMTEKRFSAECPSNSPCSLEIQSSEAGDSALYLCASSLSTNTGQLYFGEGSKLTVL.

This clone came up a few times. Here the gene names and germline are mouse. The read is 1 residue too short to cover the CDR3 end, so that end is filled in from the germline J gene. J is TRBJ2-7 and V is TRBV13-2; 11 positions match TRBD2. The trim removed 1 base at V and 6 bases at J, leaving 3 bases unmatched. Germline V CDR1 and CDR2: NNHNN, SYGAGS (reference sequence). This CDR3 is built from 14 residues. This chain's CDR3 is CASGDILGGPEQYF. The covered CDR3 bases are TGTGCCAGCGGTGATATACTGGGGGGGCCTGAACAGTAC.

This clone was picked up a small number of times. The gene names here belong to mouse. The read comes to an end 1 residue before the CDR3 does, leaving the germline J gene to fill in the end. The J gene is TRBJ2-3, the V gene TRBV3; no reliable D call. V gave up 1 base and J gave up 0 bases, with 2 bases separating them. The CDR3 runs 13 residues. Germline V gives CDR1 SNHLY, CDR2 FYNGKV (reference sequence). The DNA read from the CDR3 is TGTGCCAGCAGCTTAGACAGTGCAGAAACGCTGTAT. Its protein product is CASSLDSAETLY. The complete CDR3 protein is CASSLDSAETLYF.

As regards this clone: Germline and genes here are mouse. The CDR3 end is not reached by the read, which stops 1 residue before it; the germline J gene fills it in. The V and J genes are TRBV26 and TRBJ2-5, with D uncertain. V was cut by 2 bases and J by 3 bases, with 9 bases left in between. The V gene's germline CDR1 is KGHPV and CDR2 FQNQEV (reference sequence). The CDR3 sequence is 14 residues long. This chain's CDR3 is CASSLRGRQDTQYF. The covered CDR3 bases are TGTGCCAGCAGTCTGCGGGGTAGGCAAGACACCCAGTAC.

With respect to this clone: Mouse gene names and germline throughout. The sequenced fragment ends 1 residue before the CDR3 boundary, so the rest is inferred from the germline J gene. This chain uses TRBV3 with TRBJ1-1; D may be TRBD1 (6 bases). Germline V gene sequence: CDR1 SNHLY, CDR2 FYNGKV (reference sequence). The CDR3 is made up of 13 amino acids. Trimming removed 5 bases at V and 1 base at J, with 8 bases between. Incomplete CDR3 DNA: TGTGCCAGCAGCACGACAGGGAACACAGAAGTCTTC. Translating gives CASSTTGNTEVF. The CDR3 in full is CASSTTGNTEVFF.